This T cell receptor (beta chain) was documented in a study of cytomegalovirus exposure and HLA in healthy donors. The CDR3 spans 18 residues. CDR1 is MNHNS, CDR2 SASEGT, per germline. Study-wide findings and caveats: Earlier analysis found most TCR beta V segments productive about 90% or about 30% of the time. Analyses of presence and absence presupposed an approximately uniform sequencing depth across donors. V- and J-gene trimming in TCR beta was tied to a missense DCLRE1C variant by an analysis performed later.

PCR used 60 Vbeta primers and 13 Jbeta primers. TCRdb keeps only in-frame clones here, not all; method: immunoSEQ multiplex PCR. The table records more than 130,000 clones, about three quarters of them present only once. In regard to this clone: Its antigen is unidentified.

The V and J genes are TRBV6-1 and TRBJ2-5; 12 bases match TRBD1. The DNA matches TRBJ2-7 better at its end, which makes the J call doubtful. Sequencing input: PBMCs. This receptor was taken from a young man in good health and CMV-seronegative. DNA of the CDR3: TGTGCCAGCAGTGTCAGAGCCCCGGGACAGGGGGCTTCCTACGAGCAGTACTTC. As protein: CASSVRAPGQGASYEQYF.